This T cell receptor beta chain came from a study of shared T cell receptors in the human thymus. V gave up 2 bases and J gave up 5 bases; unmatched junction bases: 23. This CDR3 region has 22 residues. The germline V gene has CDR1 MDHEN and CDR2 SYDVKM. TCRdb keeps only in-frame clones here, not all; method: immunoSEQ multiplex PCR. This sample has hundreds of thousands of clones; 80% to 90% occur once, and the top ten carry around 0.0099%. The sample also formed part of further work on human thymus T cells. That report notes: Corrective cardiac surgery supplied the resected thymus tissue. Related research found strongly overlapping thymic repertoires in unrelated individuals.

The sequence was collected from a girl less than two years old with a congenital heart defect. The V and J genes are TRBV28 and TRBJ1-6; 8 bases are a match to TRBD1. Sequencing was performed on thymocytes. The CDR3 region is CASSLLRRSGTGGNADNSPLHF. CDR3 sequence (DNA): TGTGCCAGCAGTTTACTTCGTCGATCCGGGACAGGTGGAAACGCAGATAATTCACCCCTCCACTTT.